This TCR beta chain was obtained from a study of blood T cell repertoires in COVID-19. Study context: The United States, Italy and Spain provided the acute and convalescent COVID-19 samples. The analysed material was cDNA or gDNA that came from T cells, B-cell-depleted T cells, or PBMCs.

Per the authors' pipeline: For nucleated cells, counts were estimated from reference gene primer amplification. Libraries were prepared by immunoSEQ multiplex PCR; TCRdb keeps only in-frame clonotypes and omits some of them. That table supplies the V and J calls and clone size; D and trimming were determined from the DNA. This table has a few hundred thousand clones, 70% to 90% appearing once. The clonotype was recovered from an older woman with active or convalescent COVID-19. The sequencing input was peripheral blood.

CDR3 in amino acids: CASSHRNTEAFF. The DNA for the CDR3 is TGTGCCAGCTCACACAGGAACACTGAAGCTTTCTTT. This sequence joins TRBV18 and TRBJ1-1; D not certain. V was clipped by 4 bases and J by 1 base, with 4 bases between them. This CDR3 spans 12 amino acids. Germline V gene lookup returns CDR1 KGHSH and CDR2 LQKENI.